This is a list of T cell receptor beta chains from one sample in a study of neurological immune-mediated disorders. TCRdb itself ran the 5' RACE reads through MiXCR, one entry per CDR3 protein. This sample has around 56,000 distinct CDR3 sequences; 24% occur once, and the top ten carry under 5.5%. The sequencing input was PBMCs. Source of these receptors: a man aged 55 to 70 with HTLV-1-associated myelopathy (HAM/TSP). Both conserved end residues are part of each CDR3. The D gene is left open where the match is weak. Some rows have no size entry. The others give once, few or many, or a class for an expanded clone.

D: TRBD1; size: -; J: TRBJ2-7; V: TRBV10-2; DNA: TGCGCCAGCAGTGAGGACAGGGTCTACTACGAGCAGTACTTC; CDR3: CASSEDRVYYEQYF
D: -; size: many; J: TRBJ1-3; V: TRBV6-6; DNA: TGTGCCAGCAGCCCTCAGTTCTCTGGAAACACCATATATTTT; CDR3: CASSPQFSGNTIYF
D: -; size: -; J: TRBJ2-2; V: TRBV20-1; DNA: TGCAGTGCTAGAGATCGTCAAACGGGAGCGGCGGGCGGGGAGCTGTTTTTT; CDR3: CSARDRQTGAAGGELFF
D: TRBD2; size: many; J: TRBJ2-1; V: TRBV4-1; DNA: TGCGCCAGCAGCCAAGATATAAGGACTAGCGGATACAATGAGCAGTTCTTC; CDR3: CASSQDIRTSGYNEQFF
D: -; size: -; J: TRBJ2-1; V: TRBV11-1; DNA: TGTGCCAGCGCTCCCCTGCTTAGCGTCAATGAGCAGTTCTTC; CDR3: CASAPLLSVNEQFF
D: TRBD1; size: many; J: TRBJ2-7; V: TRBV10-3; DNA: TGTGCCATCAGTGAGGGGACAGGGGATGGCGAGCAGTACTTC; CDR3: CAISEGTGDGEQYF
D: -; size: -; J: TRBJ1-5; V: TRBV10-3; DNA: TGTGCCATCACGGGCGTATTGGATCAGCCCCAGCATTTT; CDR3: CAITGVLDQPQHF
D: -; size: many; J: TRBJ2-5; V: TRBV9; DNA: TGTGCCAGCAGCCTAGGGGCTGGGGAGAAAGAGACCCAGTACTTC; CDR3: CASSLGAGEKETQYF
D: TRBD1; size: many; J: TRBJ1-4; V: TRBV5-1; DNA: TGCGCCAGCAGCTTGGGACAGGGTTCTGAAAAACTGTTTTTT; CDR3: CASSLGQGSEKLFF
D: TRBD1; size: few; J: TRBJ2-1; V: TRBV6-6; DNA: TGTGCCAGCACCAACCGGGCAGGGGGTACTGGGGATGAGCAGTTCTTC; CDR3: CASTNRAGGTGDEQFF
D: -; size: many; J: TRBJ1-6; V: TRBV28; DNA: TGTGCCAGCAGATCGGTGGGTTCACCCCTCCACTTT; CDR3: CASRSVGSPLHF
D: -; size: few; J: TRBJ2-1; V: TRBV7-3; DNA: TGTGCCAGCAGTCCAAACGGGAATGAGCAGTTCTTC; CDR3: CASSPNGNEQFF
D: -; size: many; J: TRBJ2-3; V: TRBV28; DNA: TGTGCCAGCCAAGGGGGGGACAGAAGCACAGATACGCAGTATTTT; CDR3: CASQGGDRSTDTQYF
D: -; size: -; J: TRBJ1-1; V: TRBV12-3/TRBV12-4; DNA: TGTGCCAGCAGTTTAGGTTCGCAAATGAACACTGAAGCTTTCTTT; CDR3: CASSLGSQMNTEAFF
D: -; size: many; J: TRBJ1-5; V: TRBV20-1; DNA: TGCAGTGCTCCGTGGAAGATAGGTCAGCCCCAGCATTTT; CDR3: CSAPWKIGQPQHF
D: -; size: many; J: TRBJ2-1; V: TRBV5-5; DNA: TGTGCCAGCAGCTTGGCAGGGGACGAGTTCTTC; CDR3: CASSLAGDEFF
D: -; size: many; J: TRBJ2-7; V: TRBV5-4; DNA: TGTGCCAGCAGCGATAAGCGGAAGGGGACCTACGAGCAGTACTTC; CDR3: CASSDKRKGTYEQYF
D: -; size: many; J: TRBJ2-3; V: TRBV5-1; DNA: TGCGCCAGCAGCTTGGTGACTAGCACAGATACGCAGTATTTT; CDR3: CASSLVTSTDTQYF
D: -; size: many; J: TRBJ2-3; V: TRBV5-1; DNA: TGCGCCAGCAGCTTGGGCAACACAGATACGCAGTATTTT; CDR3: CASSLGNTDTQYF
D: -; size: many; J: TRBJ2-7; V: TRBV11-3; DNA: TGTGCCAGCACTTCGGGGCACGAGCAGTACTTC; CDR3: CASTSGHEQYF
D: -; size: -; J: TRBJ1-4; V: TRBV12-3/TRBV12-4; DNA: TGTGCCAGCACCGGGGCGGTGAATGAAAAACAGTTTTTT; CDR3: CASTGAVNEKQFF
D: TRBD2; size: -; J: TRBJ2-1; V: TRBV20-1; DNA: TGCAGTGCTACCAGGACTAGCGGGAAACATGAGCAGTTCTTC; CDR3: CSATRTSGKHEQFF
D: -; size: many; J: TRBJ2-7; V: TRBV20-1; DNA: TGCAGTGCTAGGGGCCTGGTCTACGAGCAGTACTTC; CDR3: CSARGLVYEQYF
D: -; size: -; J: TRBJ2-2; V: TRBV9; DNA: TGTGCCAGCAGCGTTAGGGGATCTACCGGGGAGCTGTTTTTT; CDR3: CASSVRGSTGELFF